Listed here is a single T cell receptor (beta chain). The data belong to a study of blood T cell repertoires in COVID-19. Study context: Both acute and convalescent COVID-19 samples were obtained from the United States, Italy and Spain. From T cells, B-cell-depleted T cells, or PBMCs came the material, which was cDNA or gDNA.

Study processing details: Reference gene primers were amplified, and this amplification served to estimate nucleated cell counts. Sequencing used immunoSEQ multiplex PCR; TCRdb keeps in-frame clones, though not all of them. Clonal size and the V and J genes are those of that table, whereas D and trimming came from the DNA. The sample consists of more than 90,000 clones, 75% to 90% of them appearing once. Germline trimming cut 6 bases from V and 7 bases from J; bases unmatched to any gene: 8. CDR3 size: 16 residues. Germline CDR1 is SNHLY and CDR2 is FYNNEI. The chain carries TRBV2 and TRBJ2-1; TRBD2 matches 14 bases. This TCR came from a woman aged 65 to 85 with acute or convalescent COVID-19. Sequenced sample: peripheral blood. CDR3 nucleotides: TGTGCCAGCAGGAGACTAGCGGGAGGGCCGAGAAATGAGCAGTTCTTC. Translating it yields CASRRLAGGPRNEQFF.